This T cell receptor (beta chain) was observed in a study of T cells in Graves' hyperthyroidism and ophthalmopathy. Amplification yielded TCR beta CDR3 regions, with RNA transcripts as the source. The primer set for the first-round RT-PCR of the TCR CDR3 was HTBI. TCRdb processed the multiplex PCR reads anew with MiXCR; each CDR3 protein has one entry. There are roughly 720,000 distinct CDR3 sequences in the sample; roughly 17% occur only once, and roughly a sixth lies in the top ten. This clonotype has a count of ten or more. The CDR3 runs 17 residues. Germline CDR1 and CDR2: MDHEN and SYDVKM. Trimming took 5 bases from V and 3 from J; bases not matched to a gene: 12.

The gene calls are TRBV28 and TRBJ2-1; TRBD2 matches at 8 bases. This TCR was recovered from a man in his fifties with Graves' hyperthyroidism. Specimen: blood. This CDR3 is CASSPNPGLVNYNEQFF. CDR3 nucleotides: TGTGCCAGCAGTCCTAATCCGGGACTAGTGAACTACAATGAGCAGTTCTTC.